This T cell receptor beta chain was documented in a study of shared clonotypes between healthy human individuals. Study-level information: The study used three CD4 naive, three CD4 memory, two CD8 naive and one CD8 memory plate per donor.

There are many counts of this clone. Its antigen is currently unknown. As processed by the authors: Sequence data from immunoSEQ were junction-only and lacked quality scores; consequently, filtering differed. TCRdb's table, derived via immunoSEQ multiplex PCR, lists solely in-frame clones and lacks some. The D gene and trimming were derived from the DNA, and the V and J assignments and clone size from that table. The sample lists hundreds of thousands of clones, roughly 70% occurring once. Overall study results and limits: It was observed that about 5% of naive CD4 clonotypes were shared across several donors. Sampling was confined to blood; repertoires within tissues likely differ.

The CDR3 covers 16 residues. V dropped 3 bases and J dropped 5; count of bases not matched to a gene: 3. Germline V CDR1 and CDR2: SNHLY, FYNNEI. Sequenced: memory CD4+ T cells sorted from blood. Subset indicated: CD45RA-negative fraction. The clonotype was recovered from a woman in her twenties or thirties in good health. V and J are TRBV2 and TRBJ2-4; 14 bases are shared with TRBD2. The CDR3 bases are TGTGCCAGCAGTGAGGAGGGACTAGCGGGAGAAAACATTCAGTACTTC. This gives the protein CASSEEGLAGENIQYF.